The 15 T cell receptor beta chains listed next were all sequenced from one sample in a study of cytomegalovirus exposure and HLA in healthy donors (dated by TCRdb to 2015 to 2018). The library was obtained by the immunoSEQ multiplex PCR assay. The multiplex PCR relied on a mix of 60 forward primers for TCR Vbeta segments and 13 reverse primers for TCR Jbeta segments. As stored in TCRdb, this immuneACCESS dataset retains in-frame rearrangements with V and J assigned. A fraction of the clones does not appear; measured against another copy, unresolved V genes explain less than half of the discrepancy, and the remainder lacks a known reason. Recorded for this sample are 180,000 or so clones; roughly 79% of them occurred a single time. The top ten clones comprise roughly 5.2% of the sample. Sequencing input: PBMCs. The source of these receptors is a woman aged 18-30 years in good health and CMV-seropositive.

This clone has just a few counts. The chain joins TRBV30 to TRBJ2-3; D is perhaps TRBD2 (5 bases). This CDR3 region has 13 residues. Germline CDR1 GTSNPN, CDR2 SVGIG (reference sequence). Trimming stripped 4 bases from V and 0 bases from J, with 8 bases between. The CDR3 is CAWTRTSTDTQYF. The CDR3 DNA sequence: TGTGCCTGGACTAGGACTAGCACAGATACGCAGTATTTT.

This clone is a singleton in its sample. The chain has TRBV28 and TRBJ1-5, with no clear D. From germline, CDR1 is MDHEN and CDR2 SYDVKM. V was trimmed by 3 bases and J by 7 bases, leaving 10 bases between them. The CDR3 runs to 13 residues. The DNA of the CDR3 is TGTGCCAGCAGTTTCCGTACATTACAGCCCCAGCATTTT. It yields the protein CASSFRTLQPQHF.

This chain joins TRBV19 and TRBJ1-2; D not certain. This CDR3 spans 14 amino acids. CDR1 LNHDA and CDR2 SQIVND come from the germline V gene (reference sequence). The ends were cut back, 8 bases at V and 3 bases at J, with 16 bases in the middle. CDR3 sequence reads: CASSDLDPDYGYTF. The DNA of the CDR3 is TGTGCCAGTTCGGACTTGGATCCGGACTATGGCTACACCTTC.

The chain combines TRBV13 with TRBJ1-2, with TRBD1 as a possible D gene (6 bases). CDR3 size: 14 residues. V lost 4 bases and J lost 5, with 14 bases in between. Germline V gene lookup returns CDR1 PRHDT and CDR2 FYEKMQ (reference sequence). CDR3 in amino acids: CASSSWTEYYGYTF. The CDR3, as DNA: TGTGCCAGCAGCTCCTGGACAGAGTATTATGGCTACACCTTC.

The rearrangement uses TRBV18 and TRBJ2-5; possibly TRBD1 for D (6 bases). CDR1 is KGHSH and CDR2 is LQKENI in the germline V gene. The CDR3 sequence is 13 residues long. V lost 5 bases to trimming and J lost 2 bases, with 9 bases between them. CDR3: CASSGQTQETQYF. CDR3 coding DNA: TGTGCCAGCTCAGGACAGACTCAAGAGACCCAGTACTTC.

This chain links TRBV9 with TRBJ2-6, with D maybe TRBD2 (5 bases). The CDR3 consists of 16 residues. Looked up from germline, CDR1 is SGDLS and CDR2 is YYNGEE. V was pared by 1 base and J by 2 bases, with 10 bases between. The CDR3 sequence: CASSVLPGTGANVLTF. The CDR3, as DNA: TGTGCCAGCAGCGTATTACCGGGGACTGGGGCCAACGTCCTGACTTTC.

The chain joins TRBV12-5 to TRBJ2-7; D perhaps matches TRBD2 (6 bases). CDR3 length equals 19 residues. The V end was cut by 3 bases, the J end by 2 bases, with 26 bases between. CDR1 is LGHNT, CDR2 FRNRAP, per germline. The CDR3 is CASGFGPSRSASGAYEQYF. The CDR3 nucleotides read TGTGCTAGTGGTTTCGGCCCCTCAAGGAGCGCCTCGGGGGCCTACGAGCAGTACTTC.

This clone was picked up a small number of times. The rearrangement joins TRBV4-1 to TRBJ2-6, with 7 bases that match TRBD2. Germline V gene data show CDR1 as MGHRA and CDR2 as YSYEKL. This CDR3 has 20 residues. V lost 0 bases, J lost 1 base, and 12 bases stayed unmatched. The CDR3 DNA sequence: TGCGCCAGCAGCCAAGATGGGGAGGGCACGACTCATTCTGGGGCCAACGTCCTGACTTTC. Protein sequence: CASSQDGEGTTHSGANVLTF.

The gene calls are TRBV27 and TRBJ1-5; possibly TRBD1 for D (5 bases). This CDR3 contains 13 residues. Per germline, CDR1 MNHEY and CDR2 SMNVEV (reference sequence). V shed 5 bases and J shed 4 bases, with 9 bases lying between them. The CDR3 spells CASSPNRNQPQHF. The DNA for the CDR3 is TGTGCCAGCAGTCCCAACAGGAATCAGCCCCAGCATTTT.

The rearrangement joins TRBV5-6 to TRBJ2-3, with 9 bases aligning to TRBD2. V shed 4 bases and J 5 bases; nucleotides not matched to a gene: 8. Germline V gene sequence: CDR1 SGHDT, CDR2 YYEEEE. The CDR3 is 15 amino acids. The CDR3 loop is CASSPLERGEDTQYF. The CDR3 nucleotides read TGTGCCAGCAGCCCTTTGGAGCGGGGGGAAGATACGCAGTATTTT.

The chain joins TRBV7-3 to TRBJ2-7; D remains unclear. Trimming shortened V by 0 bases and J by 7 bases, and 10 bases separated the two germline ends. The CDR3 runs 13 residues. Germline-derived CDR1 and CDR2 are SGHTA and FQGTGA. CDR3 protein: CASSLTRSGEQYF. The DNA of the CDR3 is TGTGCCAGCAGCTTAACGAGGTCCGGGGAGCAGTACTTC. The full variable domain, completed using reference TRBV7-3 and TRBJ2-7, is GAGVSQTPSNKVTEKGKYVELRCDPISGHTALYWYRQSLGQGPEFLIYFQGTGAADDSGLPNDRFFAVRPEGSVSTLKIQRTERGDSAVYLCASSLTRSGEQYFGPGTRLTVT.

This rearrangement joins TRBV27 to TRBJ2-5; the match to TRBD1 covers 9 bases. This CDR3 is 15 amino acids long. The ends lost 5 bases at V and 3 bases at J; junction bases unmatched: 7. The germline gives CDR1 MNHEY, CDR2 SMNVEV (reference sequence). The CDR3 spells CASSPRDRVEETQYF. For the CDR3, the DNA is TGTGCCAGCAGTCCCCGGGACAGGGTGGAAGAGACCCAGTACTTC.

The V gene is TRBV9, the J gene TRBJ2-7; 9 bases line up with TRBD1. V shed 4 bases and J 3 bases; nucleotides not matched to a gene: 5. Germline CDR1 SGDLS, CDR2 YYNGEE. The CDR3 loop spans 14 amino acids. The CDR3 DNA follows: TGTGCCAGCAGCCCCGGACAGGGGTACTACGAGCAGTACTTC. Residues: CASSPGQGYYEQYF.

The chain combines TRBV4-1 with TRBJ2-5, with 9 positions matching TRBD1. CDR3 size: 17 residues. Germline V lookup: CDR1 MGHRA, CDR2 YSYEKL. V was clipped by 2 bases and J by 7 bases; unmatched bases: 14. The CDR3 protein is CASSQKIVQDRGLTQYF. The CDR3, as DNA: TGCGCCAGCAGCCAAAAGATAGTACAGGACAGGGGTTTGACCCAGTACTTC.

Only a few counts were recorded for this clone. The chain has TRBV29-1 and TRBJ2-7, with D maybe TRBD2 (5 bases). Trimming cost V 7 bases and J 5 bases, with 15 bases left between them. CDR3 length: 12 residues. Germline CDR1 is SQVTM and CDR2 is ANQGSEA. The CDR3 DNA sequence: TGCAGCGGGACGTCGGGGTCTGACGAGCAGTACTTC. It codes for CSGTSGSDEQYF.